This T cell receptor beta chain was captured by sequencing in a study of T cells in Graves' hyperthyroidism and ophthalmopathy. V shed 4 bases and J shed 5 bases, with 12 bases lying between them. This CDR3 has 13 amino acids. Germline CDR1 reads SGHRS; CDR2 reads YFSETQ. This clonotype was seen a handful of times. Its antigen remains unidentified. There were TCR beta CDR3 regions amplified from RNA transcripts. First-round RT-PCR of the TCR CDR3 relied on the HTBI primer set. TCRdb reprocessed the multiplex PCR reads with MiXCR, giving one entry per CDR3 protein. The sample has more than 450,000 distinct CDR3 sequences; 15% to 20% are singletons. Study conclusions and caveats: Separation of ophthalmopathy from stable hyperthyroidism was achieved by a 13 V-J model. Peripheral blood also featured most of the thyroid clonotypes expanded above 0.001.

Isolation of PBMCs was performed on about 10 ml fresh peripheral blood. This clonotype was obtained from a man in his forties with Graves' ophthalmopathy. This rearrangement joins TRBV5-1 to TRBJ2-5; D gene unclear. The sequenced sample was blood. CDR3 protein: CASSPGLRETQYF. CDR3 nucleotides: TGCGCCAGCAGCCCCGGTTTGCGGGAGACCCAGTACTTC.